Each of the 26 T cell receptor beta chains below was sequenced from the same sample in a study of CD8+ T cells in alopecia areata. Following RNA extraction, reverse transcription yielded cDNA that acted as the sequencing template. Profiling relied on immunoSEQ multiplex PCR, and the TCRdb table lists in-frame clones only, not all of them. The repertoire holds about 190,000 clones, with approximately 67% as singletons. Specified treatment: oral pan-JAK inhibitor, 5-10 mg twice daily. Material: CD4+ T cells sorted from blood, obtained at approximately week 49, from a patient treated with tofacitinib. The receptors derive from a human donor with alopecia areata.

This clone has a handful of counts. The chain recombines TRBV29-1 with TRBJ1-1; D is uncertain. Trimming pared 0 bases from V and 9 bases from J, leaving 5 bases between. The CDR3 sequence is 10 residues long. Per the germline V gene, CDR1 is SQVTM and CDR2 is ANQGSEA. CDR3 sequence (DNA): TGCAGCGTTGAAGACCAAAAAGCTTTCTTT. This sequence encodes CSVEDQKAFF. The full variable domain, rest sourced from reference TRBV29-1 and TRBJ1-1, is SAVISQKPSRDICQRGTSLTIQCQVDSQVTMMFWYRQQPGQSLTLIATANQGSEATYESGFVIDKFPISRPNLTFSTLTVSNMSPEDSSIYLCSVEDQKAFFGQGTRLTVV.

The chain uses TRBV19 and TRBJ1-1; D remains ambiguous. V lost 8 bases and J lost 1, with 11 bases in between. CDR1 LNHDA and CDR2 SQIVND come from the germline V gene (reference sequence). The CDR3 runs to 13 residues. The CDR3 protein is CASSETPNTEAFF. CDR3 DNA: TGTGCCAGTTCGGAGACCCCGAACACTGAAGCTTTCTTT. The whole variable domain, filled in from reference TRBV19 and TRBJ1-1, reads DGGITQSPKYLFRKEGQNVTLSCEQNLNHDAMYWYRQDPGQGLRLIYYSQIVNDFQKGDIAEGYSVSREKKESFPLTVTSAQKNPTAFYLCASSETPNTEAFFGQGTRLTVV.

CDR3 sequence (DNA): TGCGCCAGCAGCCAAGAAGGCCTATCCTACGAGCAGTACTTC. This codes for CASSQEGLSYEQYF. The V and J genes are TRBV4-3 and TRBJ2-7, with D unresolved. The germline V gene has CDR1 LGHNA and CDR2 YSLEER. V lost 0 bases and J lost 1, with 7 bases in between. This CDR3 spans 14 amino acids.

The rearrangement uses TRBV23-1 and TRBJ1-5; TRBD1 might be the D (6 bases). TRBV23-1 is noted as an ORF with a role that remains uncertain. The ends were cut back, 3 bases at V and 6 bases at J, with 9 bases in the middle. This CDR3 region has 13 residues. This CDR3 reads CASSQGGRQPQHF. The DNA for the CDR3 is TGCGCCAGCAGTCAGGGGGGGCGTCAGCCCCAGCATTTT.

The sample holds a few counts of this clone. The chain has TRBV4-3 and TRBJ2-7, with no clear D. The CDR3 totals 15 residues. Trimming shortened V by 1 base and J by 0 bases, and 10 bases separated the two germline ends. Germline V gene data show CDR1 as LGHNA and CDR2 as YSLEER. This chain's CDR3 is CASSQVFGFSYEQYF. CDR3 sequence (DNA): TGCGCCAGCAGCCAAGTTTTTGGGTTCTCCTACGAGCAGTACTTC.

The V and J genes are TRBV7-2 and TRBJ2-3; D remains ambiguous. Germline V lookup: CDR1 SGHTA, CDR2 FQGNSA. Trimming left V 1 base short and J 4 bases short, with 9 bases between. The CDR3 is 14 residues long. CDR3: CASSLDGFPDTQYF. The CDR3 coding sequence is TGTGCCAGCAGCTTAGATGGGTTCCCAGATACGCAGTATTTT.

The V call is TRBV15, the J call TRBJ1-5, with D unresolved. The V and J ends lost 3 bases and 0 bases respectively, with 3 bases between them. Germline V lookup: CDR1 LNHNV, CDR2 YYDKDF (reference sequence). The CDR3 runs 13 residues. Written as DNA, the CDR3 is TGTGCCACCAGCAGCTATAGCAATCAGCCCCAGCATTTT. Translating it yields CATSSYSNQPQHF.

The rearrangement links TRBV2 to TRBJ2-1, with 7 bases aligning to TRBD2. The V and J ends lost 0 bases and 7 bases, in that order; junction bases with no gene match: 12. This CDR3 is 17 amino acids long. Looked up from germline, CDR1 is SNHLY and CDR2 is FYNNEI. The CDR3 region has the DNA TGTGCCAGCAGTGAAGCGCTTCCGGGGGGAGAGGCGAATGAGCAGTTCTTC. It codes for CASSEALPGGEANEQFF. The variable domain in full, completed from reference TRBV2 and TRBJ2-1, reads EPEVTQTPSHQVTQMGQEVILRCVPISNHLYFYWYRQILGQKVEFLVSFYNNEISEKSEIFDDQFSVERPDGSNFTLKIRSTKLEDSAMYFCASSEALPGGEANEQFFGPGTRLTVL.

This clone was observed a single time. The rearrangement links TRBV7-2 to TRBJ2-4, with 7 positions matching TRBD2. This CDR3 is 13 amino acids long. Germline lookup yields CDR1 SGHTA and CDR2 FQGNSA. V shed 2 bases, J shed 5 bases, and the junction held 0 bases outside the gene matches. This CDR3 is CASSLRGENIQYF. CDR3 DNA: TGTGCCAGCAGCTTACGGGGGGAAAACATTCAGTACTTC.

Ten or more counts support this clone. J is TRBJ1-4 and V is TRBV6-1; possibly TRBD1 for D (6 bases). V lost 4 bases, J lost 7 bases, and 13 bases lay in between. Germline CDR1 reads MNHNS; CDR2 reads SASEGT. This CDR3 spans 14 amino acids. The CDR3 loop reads CASSVTGRSEKLFF. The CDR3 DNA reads TGTGCCAGCAGTGTAACAGGGCGGAGTGAAAAACTGTTTTTT.

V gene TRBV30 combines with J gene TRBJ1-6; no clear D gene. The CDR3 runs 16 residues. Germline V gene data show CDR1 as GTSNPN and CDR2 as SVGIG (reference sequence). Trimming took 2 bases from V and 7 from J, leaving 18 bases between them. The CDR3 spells CAWSWPLGRLNSPLHF. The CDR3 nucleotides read TGTGCCTGGAGTTGGCCCCTTGGCAGGCTGAATTCACCCCTCCACTTT.

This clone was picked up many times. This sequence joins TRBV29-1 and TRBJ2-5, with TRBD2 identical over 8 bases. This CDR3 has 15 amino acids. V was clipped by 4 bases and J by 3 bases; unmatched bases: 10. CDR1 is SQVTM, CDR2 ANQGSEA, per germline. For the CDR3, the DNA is TGCAGCGTTGTGGTACATAGCGGGGTTAAAGAGACCCAGTACTTC. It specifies CSVVVHSGVKETQYF.

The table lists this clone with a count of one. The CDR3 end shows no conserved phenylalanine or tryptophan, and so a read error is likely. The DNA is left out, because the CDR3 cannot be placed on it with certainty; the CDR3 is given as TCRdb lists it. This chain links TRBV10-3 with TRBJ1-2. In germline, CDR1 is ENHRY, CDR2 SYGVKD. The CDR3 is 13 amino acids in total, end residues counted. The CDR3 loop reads CAISPRTDGRAMV.

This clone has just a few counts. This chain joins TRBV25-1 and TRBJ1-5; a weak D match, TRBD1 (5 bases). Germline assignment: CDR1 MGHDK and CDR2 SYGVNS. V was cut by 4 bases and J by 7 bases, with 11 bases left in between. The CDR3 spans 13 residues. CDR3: CASSGQGTQPQHF. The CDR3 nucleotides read TGTGCCAGCAGTGGTCAGGGCACCCAGCCCCAGCATTTT.

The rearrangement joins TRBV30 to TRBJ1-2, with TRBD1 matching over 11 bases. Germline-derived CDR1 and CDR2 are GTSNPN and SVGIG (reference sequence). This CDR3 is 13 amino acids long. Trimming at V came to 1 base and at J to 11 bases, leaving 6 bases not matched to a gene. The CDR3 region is CAWSAGQGASYTF. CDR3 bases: TGTGCCTGGAGTGCCGGACAGGGGGCGTCGTACACCTTC.

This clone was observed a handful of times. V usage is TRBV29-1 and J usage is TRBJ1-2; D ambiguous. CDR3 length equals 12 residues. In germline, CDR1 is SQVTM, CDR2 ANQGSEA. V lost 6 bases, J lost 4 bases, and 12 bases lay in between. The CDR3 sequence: CSVADAVYGYTF. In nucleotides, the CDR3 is TGCAGCGTCGCTGACGCAGTCTATGGCTACACCTTC.

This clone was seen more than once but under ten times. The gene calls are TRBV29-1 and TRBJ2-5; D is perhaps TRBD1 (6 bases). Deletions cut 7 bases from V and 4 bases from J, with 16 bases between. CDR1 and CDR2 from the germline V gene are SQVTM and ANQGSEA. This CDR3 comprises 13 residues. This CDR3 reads CSAARDTGETQYF. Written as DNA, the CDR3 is TGCAGCGCTGCCCGGGACACTGGAGAGACCCAGTACTTC.

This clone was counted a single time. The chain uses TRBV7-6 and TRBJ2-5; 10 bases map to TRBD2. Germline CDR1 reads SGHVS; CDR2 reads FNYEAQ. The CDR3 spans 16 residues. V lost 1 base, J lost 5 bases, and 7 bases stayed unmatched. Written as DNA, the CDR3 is TGTGCCAGCAGCTTAGGGCTAGCGGGGGCCCGGGAGACCCAGTACTTC. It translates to CASSLGLAGARETQYF.

The CDR3 loop reads CASSGTGVTYGYTF. In DNA, the CDR3 is TGTGCCAGCAGTGGGACAGGGGTTACCTATGGCTACACCTTC. The chain recombines TRBV6-5 with TRBJ1-2; 10 nucleotides agree with TRBD1. The V gene end was trimmed by 5 bases and the J gene end by 4 bases; junction bases not matched to a gene: 4. CDR1 is MNHEY and CDR2 is SVGAGI in the germline V gene. The CDR3 totals 14 residues.

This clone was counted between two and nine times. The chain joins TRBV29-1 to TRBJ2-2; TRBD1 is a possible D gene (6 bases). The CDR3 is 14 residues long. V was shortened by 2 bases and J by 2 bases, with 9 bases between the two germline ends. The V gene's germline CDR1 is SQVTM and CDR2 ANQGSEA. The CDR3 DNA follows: TGCAGCGTTGAAAGGGACACCAACACCGGGGAGCTGTTTTTT. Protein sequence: CSVERDTNTGELFF.

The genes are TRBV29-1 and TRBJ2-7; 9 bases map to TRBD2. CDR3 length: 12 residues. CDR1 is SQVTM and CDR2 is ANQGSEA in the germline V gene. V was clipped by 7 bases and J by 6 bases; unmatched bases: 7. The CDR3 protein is CSGGTSSIEQYF. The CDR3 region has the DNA TGCAGCGGGGGGACTAGCTCCATCGAGCAGTACTTC.

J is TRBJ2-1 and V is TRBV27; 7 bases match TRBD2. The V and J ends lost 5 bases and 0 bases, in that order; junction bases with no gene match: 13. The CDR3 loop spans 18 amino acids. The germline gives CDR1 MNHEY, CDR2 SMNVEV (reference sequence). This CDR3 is CASSLQISGLGSYNEQFF. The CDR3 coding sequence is TGTGCCAGCAGTCTCCAGATAAGTGGACTAGGCTCCTACAATGAGCAGTTCTTC.

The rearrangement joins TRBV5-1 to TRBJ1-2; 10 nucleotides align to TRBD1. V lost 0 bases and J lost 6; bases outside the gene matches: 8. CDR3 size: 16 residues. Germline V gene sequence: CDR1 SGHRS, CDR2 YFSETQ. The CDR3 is CASSLGAATGGDGYTF. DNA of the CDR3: TGCGCCAGCAGCTTGGGCGCCGCGACAGGGGGCGATGGCTACACCTTC.

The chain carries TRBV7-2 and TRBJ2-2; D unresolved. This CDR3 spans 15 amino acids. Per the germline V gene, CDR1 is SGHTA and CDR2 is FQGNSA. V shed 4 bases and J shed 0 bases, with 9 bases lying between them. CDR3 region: CASSSFLPNTGELFF. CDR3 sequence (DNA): TGTGCCAGCAGCTCCTTTCTCCCGAACACCGGGGAGCTGTTTTTT.

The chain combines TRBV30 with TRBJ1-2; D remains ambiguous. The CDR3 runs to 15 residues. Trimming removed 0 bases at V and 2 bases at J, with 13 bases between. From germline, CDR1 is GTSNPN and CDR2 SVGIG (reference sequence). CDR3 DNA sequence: TGTGCCTGGAGTGTTGGGCTCGGAGAGAACTATGGCTACACCTTC. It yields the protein CAWSVGLGENYGYTF.

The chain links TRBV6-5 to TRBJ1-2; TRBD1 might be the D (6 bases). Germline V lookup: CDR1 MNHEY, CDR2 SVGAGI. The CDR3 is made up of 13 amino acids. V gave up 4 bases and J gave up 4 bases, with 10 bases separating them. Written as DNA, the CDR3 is TGTGCCAGCAGTTGGGACAAAGCCTATGGCTACACCTTC. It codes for CASSWDKAYGYTF.